The 25 T cell receptor beta chains given below trace back to one sample, sequenced in a study of siplizumab effects on memory and regulatory T cells (dated by TCRdb to the late 2010s). The method was the immunoSEQ multiplex PCR assay. Sourced from immuneACCESS, this table was stored by TCRdb with only in-frame sequences that have V and J called. A share of the clones is absent; for the studies checked, an unresolved V gene accounts for under half, and the remainder has no known explanation. This sample lists 57,000 or so clones; over 90% were detected once. The ten largest account for about two fifths of the sample. Sequenced material: CD8+ T cells sorted from blood. These TCRs come from a human donor in good health.

This clone has just one count. The rearrangement links TRBV28 to TRBJ2-7; no firm D call. V was pared by 4 bases and J by 0 bases, with 7 bases between. Looked up from germline, CDR1 is MDHEN and CDR2 is SYDVKM. CDR3 length: 13 residues. Here the CDR3 DNA reads TGTGCCAGCAGTTCTAGATTCTCCTACGAGCAGTACTTC. Its protein is CASSSRFSYEQYF.

The chain employs TRBV30 and TRBJ1-1; 12 bases map to TRBD1. The trim removed 4 bases at V and 8 bases at J, leaving 8 bases unmatched. Per germline, CDR1 GTSNPN and CDR2 SVGIG (reference sequence). The CDR3 length is 14 residues. As DNA, the CDR3 is TGTGCCTGGACGTTGGGACAGGGGGCGAACGAAGCTTTCTTT. It yields the protein CAWTLGQGANEAFF.

The V gene is TRBV18, the J gene TRBJ2-1, with no clear D. CDR1 is KGHSH and CDR2 is LQKENI in the germline V gene. The CDR3 loop spans 14 amino acids. V lost 4 bases and J lost 1, with 8 bases in between. This CDR3 reads CASSRGFSYNEQFF. CDR3 nucleotide sequence: TGTGCCAGCTCACGTGGCTTTTCCTACAATGAGCAGTTCTTC.

In this sample, this clone turned up once. The rearrangement uses TRBV15 and TRBJ1-2; D gene unclear. V lost 3 bases, J lost 0 bases, and 14 bases lay in between. Germline lookup yields CDR1 LNHNV and CDR2 YYDKDF (reference sequence). The CDR3 has 16 amino acids. CDR3 in amino acids: CATSSPAGRTNYGYTF. CDR3 bases: TGTGCCACCAGCAGTCCCGCAGGCCGAACTAACTATGGCTACACCTTC.

The rearrangement links TRBV2 to TRBJ2-1; TRBD2 agrees at 10 bases. The CDR3 spans 14 residues. Germline CDR1 and CDR2: SNHLY and FYNNEI. With V trimmed by 9 bases and J by 5 bases, 7 bases remained unmatched. In DNA, the CDR3 is TGTGCCAGAGAGGGACTAGCGCCAAACAATGAGCAGTTCTTC. This translates into CAREGLAPNNEQFF.

The genes are TRBV9 and TRBJ2-6; a weak D match, TRBD2 (6 bases). Trimming took off 0 bases at V and 8 bases at J, with 9 bases between the two ends. The length of the CDR3 is 14 residues. Germline V gene sequence: CDR1 SGDLS, CDR2 YYNGEE. The CDR3 reads CASSVAGGTNVLTF. The CDR3 bases are TGTGCCAGCAGCGTAGCTGGGGGGACCAACGTCCTGACTTTC.

The genes are TRBV5-6 and TRBJ2-1, with 8 bases matching TRBD1. Looked up from germline, CDR1 is SGHDT and CDR2 is YYEEEE. This CDR3 is 15 amino acids long. J was trimmed by 4 bases and V by 6 bases; bases with no gene match: 9. This chain's CDR3 is CASTDDRGTYNEQFF. CDR3 DNA sequence: TGTGCCAGCACCGATGACAGGGGAACATACAATGAGCAGTTCTTC.

V is TRBV9 and J is TRBJ2-3, with D tentatively TRBD2 (5 bases). V shed 0 bases and J shed 0 bases, with 8 bases lying between them. The CDR3 covers 15 residues. Germline V gene sequence: CDR1 SGDLS, CDR2 YYNGEE. This CDR3 is CASSVDGDSTDTQYF. In nucleotides, the CDR3 is TGTGCCAGCAGCGTAGACGGGGATAGCACAGATACGCAGTATTTT.

V is TRBV20-1 and J is TRBJ2-7; D is unclear. CDR1 and CDR2 (germline): DFQATT, SNEGSKA (reference sequence). Trimming removed 5 bases at V and 0 bases at J, with 2 bases between. The CDR3 loop spans 10 amino acids. The CDR3 nucleotides are TGCAGTGCTTACTCCTACGAGCAGTACTTC. Amino acid sequence: CSAYSYEQYF.

This clone showed up just once. J is TRBJ2-3 and V is TRBV19, with D unclear. Germline loops: CDR1 LNHDA, CDR2 SQIVND (reference sequence). Trimming took off 2 bases at V and 0 bases at J, with 6 bases between the two ends. The CDR3 runs to 14 residues. The CDR3 is CASSILESTDTQYF. The CDR3, as DNA: TGTGCCAGTAGTATACTAGAAAGCACAGATACGCAGTATTTT.

V gene TRBV4-1 combines with J gene TRBJ2-7; TRBD2 aligns across 11 bases. Germline CDR1 and CDR2: MGHRA and YSYEKL. After removal of 1 base from V and 1 base from J, the junction contained 3 bases not matched to a gene. The CDR3 runs 16 residues. The CDR3 is CASSQVLAGGSYEQYF. CDR3 nucleotide sequence: TGCGCCAGCAGCCAAGTTCTAGCGGGAGGTTCCTACGAGCAGTACTTC.

J is TRBJ2-7 and V is TRBV28; D remains unclear. Germline V gives CDR1 MDHEN, CDR2 SYDVKM. The CDR3 length is 15 residues. The V end was cut by 5 bases, the J end by 0 bases, with 14 bases between. DNA of the CDR3: TGTGCCAGCAGTCCGGCTCTTCTCGTCTCCTACGAGCAGTACTTC. Protein: CASSPALLVSYEQYF.

V and J are TRBV4-3 and TRBJ1-3, with 9 bases matching TRBD1. Germline V gene data show CDR1 as LGHNA and CDR2 as YSLEER. The V segment lost 4 bases and the J segment 4 bases; nucleotides outside the gene matches: 5. The CDR3 totals 15 residues. The CDR3 sequence is CASSLGTGRGNTIYF. CDR3 sequence (DNA): TGCGCCAGCAGCCTCGGGACAGGGCGGGGAAACACCATATATTTT.

This chain uses TRBV27 with TRBJ2-7; the D is unclear. CDR3 length: 13 residues. Germline V gene sequence: CDR1 MNHEY, CDR2 SMNVEV (reference sequence). Trimming removed 0 bases at V and 7 bases at J, with 10 bases between. This CDR3 is CASSLSPSVEQYF. The CDR3 bases are TGTGCCAGCAGTTTATCTCCCTCAGTTGAGCAGTACTTC.

The V call is TRBV5-1, the J call TRBJ2-3; 9 bases fit TRBD1. Trimming removed 3 bases from V and 5 bases from J; junction bases left unmatched: 7. Germline CDR1 SGHRS, CDR2 YFSETQ. The CDR3 spans 15 residues. In nucleotides, the CDR3 is TGCGCCAGCAGCTCGGACAGGGGAAATTTAGATACGCAGTATTTT. Its protein product is CASSSDRGNLDTQYF.

V and J are TRBV25-1 and TRBJ2-2; a weak D match, TRBD1 (6 bases). V was clipped by 2 bases and J by 0 bases, with 7 bases between them. Looked up from germline, CDR1 is MGHDK and CDR2 is SYGVNS. The CDR3 has 15 residues. The CDR3 loop is CASSEGTTNTGELFF. The CDR3 DNA reads TGTGCCAGCAGTGAAGGGACAACGAACACCGGGGAGCTGTTTTTT.

The rearrangement joins TRBV7-9 to TRBJ2-1; no reliable D call. V was cut by 8 bases and J by 7 bases, with 18 bases left in between. CDR1 and CDR2 (germline): SEHNR, FQNEAQ (reference sequence). CDR3 length: 14 residues. The CDR3 here is CASVGGGVSNEQFF. The CDR3, as DNA: TGTGCCAGCGTAGGTGGCGGCGTGTCGAATGAGCAGTTCTTC.

This clone was recorded only once. This sequence joins TRBV7-9 and TRBJ2-2; tentative D call: TRBD2 (6 bases). Germline CDR1 reads SEHNR; CDR2 reads FQNEAQ (reference sequence). The CDR3 runs to 15 residues. V shed 3 bases and J shed 3 bases, with 11 bases lying between them. In DNA form, the CDR3 reads TGTGCCAGCAGCTTCGGAGGGGCCGACACCGGGGAGCTGTTTTTT. It is translated as CASSFGGADTGELFF.

The gene calls are TRBV7-9 and TRBJ1-2; D is unresolved. This CDR3 is built from 13 residues. Germline values: CDR1 SEHNR, CDR2 FQNEAQ (reference sequence). Trimming took 1 base from V and 8 from J, leaving 11 bases between them. The CDR3 protein is CASSLEETIGYTF. The DNA for the CDR3 is TGTGCCAGCAGCTTAGAAGAAACAATAGGCTACACCTTC.

This sequence joins TRBV13 and TRBJ2-2; unclear D gene. Trimming pared 4 bases from V and 0 bases from J, leaving 12 bases between. CDR3 length: 16 amino acids. CDR1 is PRHDT, CDR2 FYEKMQ, per germline (reference sequence). The CDR3 region has the DNA TGTGCCAGCAGCTCTATTTCGGGTGCGAACACCGGGGAGCTGTTTTTT. It codes for CASSSISGANTGELFF.

J is TRBJ2-7 and V is TRBV29-1; TRBD2 is a possible D gene (5 bases). The germline V gene has CDR1 SQVTM and CDR2 ANQGSEA. The CDR3 is made up of 12 amino acids. V shed 1 base and J shed 5 bases, with 9 bases lying between them. This CDR3 is CSVEGGQDEQYF. The DNA for the CDR3 is TGCAGCGTTGAAGGAGGGCAGGACGAGCAGTACTTC.

This chain's CDR3 is CASSLYSGTRRDNEQFF. CDR3 bases: TGTGCCAGCAGCTTGTACTCCGGGACACGGAGGGACAATGAGCAGTTCTTC. This chain links TRBV7-3 with TRBJ2-1, with D perhaps matching TRBD1 or TRBD2 (6 bases each). The CDR3 sequence is 17 residues long. CDR1 and CDR2 from the germline V gene are SGHTA and FQGTGA. The V gene lost 3 bases and the J gene lost 5 bases, with 20 bases spanning the gap.

This chain joins TRBV9 and TRBJ1-1; weak D call: TRBD1 (5 bases). Looked up from germline, CDR1 is SGDLS and CDR2 is YYNGEE. Trimming pared 3 bases from V and 6 bases from J, leaving 9 bases between. This CDR3 is built from 12 residues. Here the CDR3 reads CASSAQGPEAFF. The DNA of the CDR3 is TGTGCCAGCAGCGCTCAGGGCCCTGAAGCTTTCTTT.

V gene TRBV18 combines with J gene TRBJ2-3, with TRBD1 matching 10 bases. J lost 5 bases, V lost 0 bases, and 5 bases had no gene match. The CDR3 consists of 16 residues. Germline loops: CDR1 KGHSH, CDR2 LQKENI. CDR3 region: CASSPPLTGGLDTQYF. Here the CDR3 DNA reads TGTGCCAGCTCACCACCGCTGACAGGGGGCTTAGATACGCAGTATTTT.

The chain employs TRBV6-5 and TRBJ1-2, with D maybe TRBD1 (6 bases). The CDR3 spans 14 residues. The V end lost 3 bases, the J end lost 5 bases, and 13 bases lay between the germline ends. Germline loops: CDR1 MNHEY, CDR2 SVGAGI. The CDR3 loop reads CASSYQGIRYGYTF. Written as DNA, the CDR3 is TGTGCCAGCAGTTATCAGGGGATTCGGTATGGCTACACCTTC.